This T cell receptor (beta chain) was sequenced during a study of shared clonotypes between healthy human individuals. Investigators spread the genomic DNA of each subset evenly over several immunoSEQ plates. Here immunoSEQ multiplex PCR was the method, and the copy in TCRdb shows in-frame clones only, minus some. The data hold millions of clones, with more than 90% observed a single time. This CDR3 is built from 15 residues. V was shortened by 2 bases and J by 0 bases, with 7 bases between the two germline ends. Germline CDR1 reads KGHSH; CDR2 reads LQKENI. Sample: naive CD4+ T cells sorted from blood. Subset indicated: CD45RA+ positively selected. The sequence was obtained from a man younger than 30 in good health. The chain combines TRBV18 with TRBJ2-2; D is unclear. The CDR3 region is CASSPGVSNTGELFF. The CDR3 region has the DNA TGTGCCAGCTCACCAGGGGTATCGAACACCGGGGAGCTGTTTTTT.